The T cell receptor beta chain under discussion was sequenced for a study of T-cell reconstitution after alpha-beta-depleted transplantation in children. Using unique molecular identifiers, the investigators prepared the TCRbeta library. TCRdb fed the PCR reads into MiXCR, producing one record per CDR3 protein. The data hold about 690,000 distinct CDR3 sequences, with roughly 17% observed a single time. Germline assignment: CDR1 SEHNR and CDR2 FQNEAQ (reference sequence). The CDR3 has 14 amino acids. Deletions cut 5 bases from V and 4 bases from J, with 14 bases between. The source of this sequence is a human donor who donated a stem cell graft to a child with acute myeloid leukemia. Sample: PBMCs from the stem cell graft donor, taken from the stem cell graft. This chain uses TRBV7-9 with TRBJ1-1; tentatively, D is TRBD1 (6 bases). CDR3 nucleotide sequence: TGTGCCAGCAGCCTACAGGGCTTTCTCACTGAAGCTTTCTTT. It is translated as CASSLQGFLTEAFF. Complete variable domain (other parts from reference TRBV7-9 and TRBJ1-1): DTGVSQNPRHKITKRGQNVTFRCDPISEHNRLYWYRQTLGQGPEFLTYFQNEAQLEKSRLLSDRFSAERPKGSFSTLEIQRTEQGDSAMYLCASSLQGFLTEAFFGQGTRLTVV.